The present T cell receptor beta chain was sequenced within a study of vaccination effects on CD4 cells after COVID-19 (dated by TCRdb to about 2022). Describing the broader study: Each participant received two doses of an mRNA SARS-CoV-2 vaccine, either BNT162b2 or mRNA-1273. Pre-vaccine samples were collected from a couple of convalescent patients 16 days and one week before the first dose, corresponding to 142 and 148 days after COVID-19 diagnosis. SARS-CoV-2 spike-specific CD4+ TCR repertoires from before and after mRNA vaccination were compared in COVID-19 convalescent patients and in infection-naive vaccine recipients. Altogether, around eleven COVID-19 convalescent patients and several SARS-CoV-2-naive healthy vaccine recipients made up the full study. Cultures from other donors in the study were sequenced with the Oncomine TCR Beta short-read assay on an Illumina iSeq 100.

Per the germline V gene, SNHLY is the CDR1 and FYNNEI is the CDR2. The CDR3 measures 14 amino acids from cysteine to phenylalanine. Of all the DNA, just the CDR3 is kept, 42 bases in frame from base 1. Deletion took 7 bases off V and 5 bases off J, with a span of 17 bases between the germline ends. In the ViraFEST assay, PBMC were stimulated with viral peptide pools, and antigen-specific CD4+ T cell clonotypes were then identified by expansion using TCR sequencing. After 10 to 11 days of culture, CD4+ T cells were isolated with the EasySep CD4+ T cell isolation kit. Convalescent patients had PCR-confirmed SARS-CoV-2 infection between March and December 2020, before Alpha, Beta and Delta variants emerged in the United States. Fewer than 2.5 million PBMC per well were cultured in IMDM with roughly 5% human AB serum, 10 IU/ml IL-2 and gentamicin, plus 10 ug/ml peptides. Half of the culture medium was replaced with fresh IL-2-containing medium on days 3 and 7. Unless noted otherwise, every peptide stimulation condition was grown in triplicate wells. PBMC were separated from whole blood using Ficoll-Paque Plus gradient centrifugation and were then either cryopreserved at -140C or used fresh. The QIAamp micro DNA kit was used to extract genomic DNA from the cultured CD4+ T cells.

For this clone: This receptor's antigen is unknown. Base quality data are lacking; no much larger clone is found one base away.

On the study overall, not on this receptor specifically: In convalescent patients, the post-vaccine spike-reactive repertoire was composed mainly of new vaccine-induced clones that were largely distinct from infection-induced clones. Marked clonal contraction was observed in both infection-induced and vaccine-induced clones at late post-vaccination timepoints, consistent with waning T cell responses. Only a small number of convalescent patients were included, and no early post-infection timepoints were available, which limited the study.

Receptors were amplified or captured by the immunoSEQ multiplex PCR assay. TCR beta CDR3 sequencing was performed on DNA from the cultured, isolated CD4+ T cells. Per the original workflow: Non-productive TCR sequences were removed and reads were trimmed to the CDR3 region, keeping CDR3s of at least 7 amino acids. The MANAFEST web app was used to pick out antigen-specific clonotypes by comparing their expansion in peptide wells with that in reference cultures. For clones to be considered positive, expansion at FDR<0.05 versus reference and all other wells, an odds ratio above 5, and a frequency above 0.1% in two replicate wells were required. A clonotype was defined as cross-reactive if the clonotype was significantly expanded both in SARS-CoV-2 spike wells and in at least one common cold coronavirus spike condition. CDR3 similarity was assessed by Levenshtein distance with the stringdist R package, and unrooted trees were built with ape in R 3.6.1. What TCRdb holds here is the immuneACCESS table cut down to in-frame rearrangements. Part of the clones is not present; checked against another copy, under half of the missing clones reflect an unresolved V gene, and the others are unexplained. V and J calls and clone size are those listed in that table; D and trimming were worked out from the DNA. Across this sample there are 20,000 to 25,000 clones, with around 72% seen only once. The ten biggest clones cover around 38% of the sample.

Recombination connected TRBV2 to TRBJ2-5, with TRBD2 tentatively as D gene (5 bases match). The TCR comes from a human donor who had a prior SARS-CoV-2 infection. The source material was CD4+ T cells from PBMCs cultured with a peptide pool, sampled before COVID-19 vaccination. This receptor has the CDR3 CASKATGGGETQYF. The DNA sequence is as follows: TGTGCCAGCAAGGCTACTGGCGGCGGGGAGACCCAGTACTTC.